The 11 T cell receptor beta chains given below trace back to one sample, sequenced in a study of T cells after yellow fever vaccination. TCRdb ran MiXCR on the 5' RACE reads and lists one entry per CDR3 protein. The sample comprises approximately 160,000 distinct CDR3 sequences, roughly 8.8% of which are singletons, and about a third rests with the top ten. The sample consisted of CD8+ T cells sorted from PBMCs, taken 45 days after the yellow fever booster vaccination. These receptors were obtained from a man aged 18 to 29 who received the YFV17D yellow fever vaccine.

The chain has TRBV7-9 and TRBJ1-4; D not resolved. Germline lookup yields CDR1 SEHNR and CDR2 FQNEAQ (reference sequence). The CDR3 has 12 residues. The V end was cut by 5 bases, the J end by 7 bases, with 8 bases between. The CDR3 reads CASSGSLEKLFF. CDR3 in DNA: TGTGCCAGCAGCGGAAGCCTTGAAAAACTGTTTTTT. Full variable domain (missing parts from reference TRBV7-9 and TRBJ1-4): DTGVSQNPRHKITKRGQNVTFRCDPISEHNRLYWYRQTLGQGPEFLTYFQNEAQLEKSRLLSDRFSAERPKGSFSTLEIQRTEQGDSAMYLCASSGSLEKLFFGSGTQLSVL.

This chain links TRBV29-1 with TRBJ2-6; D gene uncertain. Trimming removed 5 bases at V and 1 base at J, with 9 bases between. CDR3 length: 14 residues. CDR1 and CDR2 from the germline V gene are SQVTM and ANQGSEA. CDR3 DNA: TGCAGCGTTTTTAACGAATCTGGGGCCAACGTCCTGACTTTC. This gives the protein CSVFNESGANVLTF.

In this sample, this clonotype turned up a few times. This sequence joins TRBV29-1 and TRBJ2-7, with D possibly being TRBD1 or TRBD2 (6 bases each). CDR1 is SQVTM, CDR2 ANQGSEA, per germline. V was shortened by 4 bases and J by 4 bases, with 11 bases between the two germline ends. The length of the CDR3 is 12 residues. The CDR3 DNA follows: TGCAGCGTTGCTAGGGGGGCATACGAGCAGTACTTC. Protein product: CSVARGAYEQYF.

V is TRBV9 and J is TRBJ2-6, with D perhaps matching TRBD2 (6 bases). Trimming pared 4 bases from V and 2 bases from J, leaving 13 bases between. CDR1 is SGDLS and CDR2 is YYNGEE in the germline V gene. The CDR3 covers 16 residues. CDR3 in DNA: TGTGCCAGCAGCCCTGGCGGGGTCCCTGGGGCCAACGTCCTGACTTTC. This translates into CASSPGGVPGANVLTF.

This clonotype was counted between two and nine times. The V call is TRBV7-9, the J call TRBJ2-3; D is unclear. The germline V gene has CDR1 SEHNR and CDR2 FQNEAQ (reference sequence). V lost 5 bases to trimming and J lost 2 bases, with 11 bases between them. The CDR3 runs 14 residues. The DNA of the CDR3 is TGTGCCAGCAGCCCAGCGATAGTCACAGATACGCAGTATTTT. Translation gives CASSPAIVTDTQYF.

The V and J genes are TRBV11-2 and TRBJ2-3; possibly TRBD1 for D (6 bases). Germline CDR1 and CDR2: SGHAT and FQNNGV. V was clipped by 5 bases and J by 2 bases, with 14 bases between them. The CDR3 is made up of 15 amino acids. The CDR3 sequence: CASSLGHLHTDTQYF. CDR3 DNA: TGTGCCAGCAGCCTGGGACACCTACACACAGATACGCAGTATTTT.

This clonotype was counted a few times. The CDR3 DNA reads as TGCGCCAGCAGCCAAGACCCCCCCACTAGTGTTGGCACCGGGGAGCTGTTTTTT. Translated, it gives CASSQDPPTSVGTGELFF. The J gene is TRBJ2-2, the V gene TRBV4-1; a weak D match, TRBD2 (5 bases). V was cut by 0 bases and J by 4 bases, with 18 bases left in between. From germline, CDR1 is MGHRA and CDR2 YSYEKL. The CDR3 consists of 18 residues.

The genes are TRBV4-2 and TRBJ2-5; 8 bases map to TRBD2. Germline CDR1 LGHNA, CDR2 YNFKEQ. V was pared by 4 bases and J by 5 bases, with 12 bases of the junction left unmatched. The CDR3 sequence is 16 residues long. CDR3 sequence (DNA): TGTGCCAGCAGCCCAGATCTCGGACTAGCCCAGGAGACCCAGTACTTC. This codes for CASSPDLGLAQETQYF.

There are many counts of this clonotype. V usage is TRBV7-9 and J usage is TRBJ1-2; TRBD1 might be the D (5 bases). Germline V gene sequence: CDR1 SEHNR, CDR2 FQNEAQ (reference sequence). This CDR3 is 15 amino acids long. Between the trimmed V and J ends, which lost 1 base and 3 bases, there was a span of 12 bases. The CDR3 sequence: CASSLGGDGDYGYTF. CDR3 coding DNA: TGTGCCAGCAGCTTAGGGGGGGACGGGGACTATGGCTACACCTTC.

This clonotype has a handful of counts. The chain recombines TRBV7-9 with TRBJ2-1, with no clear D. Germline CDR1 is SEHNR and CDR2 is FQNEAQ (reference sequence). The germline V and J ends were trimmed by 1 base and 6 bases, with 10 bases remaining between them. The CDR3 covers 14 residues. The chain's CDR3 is CASSLGPGFNEQFF. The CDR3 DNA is TGTGCCAGCAGCTTAGGACCGGGCTTCAATGAGCAGTTCTTC.

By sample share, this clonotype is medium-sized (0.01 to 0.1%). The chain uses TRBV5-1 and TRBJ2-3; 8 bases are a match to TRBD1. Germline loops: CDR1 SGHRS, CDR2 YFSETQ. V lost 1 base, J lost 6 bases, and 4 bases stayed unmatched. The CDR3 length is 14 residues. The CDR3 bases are TGCGCCAGCAGCTTGAGGACAGGGTCGGATACGCAGTATTTT. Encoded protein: CASSLRTGSDTQYF.